This T cell receptor (beta chain) emerged from a study of T cell clones after liver transplantation (dated by TCRdb to between 2019 and 2020). With regard to the full study: ITN030ST, the source of the samples, was a randomized trial that attempted immunosuppression withdrawal within 2 years of liver transplantation. Donor-reactive T cell clones were identified by TCRbeta sequencing following a pre-transplant mixed lymphocyte reaction and were subsequently tracked in post-transplant blood. Third party-reactive TCRbeta sequences from pre-transplant MLRs were also identified as an antigen-independent comparator for donor-reactive sequences. Of the eight recipients, a few were HCV-positive, while the remaining recipients had been transplanted for non-autoimmune, non-viral indications. Subjects received no induction therapy and standard immunosuppression until randomization at 12-24 months post-transplant. Tolerance was defined as complete immunosuppression withdrawal for at least one year with no rise in liver enzymes beyond twice the upper limit of normal. Blood samples were collected pre-transplant, pre-randomization before withdrawal, and post-randomization after either full withdrawal or failed withdrawal. A cohort of 8 liver transplant recipients was studied, of whom 3 were classified as tolerant and 5 as non-tolerant. On the study overall, not on this receptor specifically: Donor-reactive sequences declined more than third party-reactive ones, suggesting partial antigen-specific deletion unrelated to withdrawal success. Low numbers of available donor cells limited the measurable donor-reactive repertoire in a couple of subjects. In most of the 8 subjects, circulating donor-reactive CD4 TCRbeta sequences decreased significantly after transplant, regardless of tolerance or HCV status. Because no allograft tissue specimens were available, donor-reactive T cells may have migrated into the graft instead of being deleted. The conclusions were preliminary, being limited by small, heterogeneous patient numbers and by non-standardized post-transplant time points. When repertoire turnover was accounted for, significantly reduced detection of donor-reactive sequences was found in 7 of 8 subjects for CD4 and in 8 of 8 subjects for CD8.

Frozen genomic DNA underwent high-throughput TCRbeta CDR3 sequencing by immunoSEQ, including PCR amplification, mapping, bias correction and internal controls. The source study handled its data this way. Productive rearrangements were kept, and unique TCRbeta sequences were defined by CDR3 nucleotide sequence plus V and J gene. For a sequence to be called donor-reactive, it needed a frequency of at least 0.01% and at least 5-fold expansion in CFSE-low cells compared with unstimulated pre-transplant cells. Minimum frequency thresholds were set for each subject on the basis of the unstimulated sample with the lowest template count, so that a detection power of at least 90% was ensured. Repertoire turnover was measured by Jensen-Shannon divergence between the top 1000 TCRbeta sequences post- and pre-transplant. Two-sided Fisher's exact tests were used to test for changes in the detection of donor-reactive sequences. What TCRdb holds here is the immuneACCESS table cut down to in-frame rearrangements. Part of the clones is not present; checked against another copy, under half of the missing clones reflect an unresolved V gene, and the others are unexplained. That table furnishes V, J and clone size, whereas the DNA furnished D and trimming. The sample table lists some 120,000 clones, approximately 90% of them with a count of one. Approximately 0.84% of the sample comes from the top ten.

Unstimulated PBMCs, after thawing, were stained for CD3, CD4 and CD8 and then FACS-sorted into CD3+CD4+ and CD3+CD8+ populations. All 8 studied subjects were randomized to immunosuppression withdrawal. The Qiagen DNeasy Blood and Tissue Kit was used for isolation of genomic DNA. In the case of this clone: What antigen it recognizes has not been identified. No clone much larger than this one lies a single base away; base qualities are absent.

Relative to germline, V is 1 base shorter and J is 3 bases shorter, with 11 bases between their ends. Reading from cysteine to phenylalanine, the CDR3 counts 15 amino acids. The read is trimmed to its CDR3 DNA, 45 bases read in frame from base 1. CDR1 LNHDA and CDR2 SQIVND are derived from the germline V gene (reference sequence). This sequence uses TRBV19 and TRBJ2-3; the D region possibly corresponds to TRBD1 (6 bases align). This TCR was sampled from a human patient who received a liver transplant. Some T cells may derive from the graft donor when a transplant has been performed. The material sequenced was CD4+ T cells from blood, taken 12 months after liver transplant. The nucleotides read TGTGCCAGTAGTATAGCAGACAGGTGGACAGATACGCAGTATTTT. It translates as CASSIADRWTDTQYF.